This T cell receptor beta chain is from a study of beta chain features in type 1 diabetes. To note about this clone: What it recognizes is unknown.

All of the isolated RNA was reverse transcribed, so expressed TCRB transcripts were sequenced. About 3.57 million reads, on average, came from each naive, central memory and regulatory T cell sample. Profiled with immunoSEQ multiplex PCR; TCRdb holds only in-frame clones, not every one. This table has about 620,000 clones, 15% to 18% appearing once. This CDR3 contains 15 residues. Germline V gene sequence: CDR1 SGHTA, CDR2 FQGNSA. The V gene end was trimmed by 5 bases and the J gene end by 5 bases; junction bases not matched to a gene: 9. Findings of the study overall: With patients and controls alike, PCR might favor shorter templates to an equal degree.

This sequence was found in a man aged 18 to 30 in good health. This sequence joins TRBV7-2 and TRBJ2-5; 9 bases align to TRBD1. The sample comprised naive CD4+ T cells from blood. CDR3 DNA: TGTGCCAGCAGCCCCCGGGACAGGGCAAGGGAGACCCAGTACTTC. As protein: CASSPRDRARETQYF. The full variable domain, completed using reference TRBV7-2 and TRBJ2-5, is GAGVSQSPSNKVTEKGKDVELRCDPISGHTALYWYRQSLGQGLEFLIYFQGNSAPDKSGLPSDRFSAERTGGSVSTLTIQRTQQEDSAVYLCASSPRDRARETQYFGPGTRLLVL.